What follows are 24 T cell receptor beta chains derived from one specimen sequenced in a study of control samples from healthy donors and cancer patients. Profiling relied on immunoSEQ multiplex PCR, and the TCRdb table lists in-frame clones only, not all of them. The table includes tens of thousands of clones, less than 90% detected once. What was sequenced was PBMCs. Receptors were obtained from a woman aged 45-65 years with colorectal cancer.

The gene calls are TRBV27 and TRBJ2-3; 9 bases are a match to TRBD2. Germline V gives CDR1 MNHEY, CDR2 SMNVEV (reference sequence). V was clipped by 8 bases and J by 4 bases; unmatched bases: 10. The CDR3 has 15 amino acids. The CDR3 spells CASARTGTSPDTQYF. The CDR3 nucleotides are TGTGCCAGCGCACGAACCGGGACTAGCCCAGATACGCAGTATTTT.

For the CDR3, the DNA is TGTGCCACCTGGACAGGGATAAGGAACACTGAAGCTTTCTTT. This gives the protein CATWTGIRNTEAFF. V and J are TRBV6-6 and TRBJ1-1; TRBD1 agrees at 8 bases. Germline lookup yields CDR1 MNHNY and CDR2 SVGAGI (reference sequence). The CDR3 loop spans 14 amino acids. With V trimmed by 10 bases and J by 1 base, 8 bases remained unmatched.

For the CDR3, the DNA is TGCGCCAGCAATGAACAGGGGCCGACGTCGACCCTCCACTTT. This codes for CASNEQGPTSTLHF. This rearrangement joins TRBV10-2 to TRBJ1-6; 7 bases are a match to TRBD1. J was trimmed by 14 bases and V by 7 bases; bases with no gene match: 14. The germline gives CDR1 WSHSY, CDR2 SAAADI. This CDR3 is built from 14 residues.

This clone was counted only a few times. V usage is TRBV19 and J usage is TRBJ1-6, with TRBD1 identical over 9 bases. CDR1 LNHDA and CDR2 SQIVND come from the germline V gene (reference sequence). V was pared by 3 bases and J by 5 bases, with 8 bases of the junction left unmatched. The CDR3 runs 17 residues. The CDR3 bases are TGTGCCAGTAGTATCCAAAAGGACAGGGGTCATAATTCACCCCTCCACTTT. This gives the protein CASSIQKDRGHNSPLHF. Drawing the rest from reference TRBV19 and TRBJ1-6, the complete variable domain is DGGITQSPKYLFRKEGQNVTLSCEQNLNHDAMYWYRQDPGQGLRLIYYSQIVNDFQKGDIAEGYSVSREKKESFPLTVTSAQKNPTAFYLCASSIQKDRGHNSPLHFGNGTRLTVT.

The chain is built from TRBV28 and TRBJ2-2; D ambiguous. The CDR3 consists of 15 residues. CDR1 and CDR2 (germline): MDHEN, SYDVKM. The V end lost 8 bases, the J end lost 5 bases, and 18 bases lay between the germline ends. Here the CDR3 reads CASSVGRGWTGELFF. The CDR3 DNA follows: TGTGCCAGCTCCGTCGGGCGAGGATGGACCGGGGAGCTGTTTTTT.

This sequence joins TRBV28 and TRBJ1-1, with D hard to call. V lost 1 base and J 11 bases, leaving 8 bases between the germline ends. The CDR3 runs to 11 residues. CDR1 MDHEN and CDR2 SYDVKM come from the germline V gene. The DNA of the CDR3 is TGTGCCAGCAGTTTATTTCTGATGGCTTTCTTT. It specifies CASSLFLMAFF. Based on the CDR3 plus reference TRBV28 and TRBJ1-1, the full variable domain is DVKVTQSSRYLVKRTGEKVFLECVQDMDHENMFWYRQDPGLGLRLIYFSYDVKMKEKGDIPEGYSVSREKKERFSLILESASTNQTSMYLCASSLFLMAFFGQGTRLTVV.

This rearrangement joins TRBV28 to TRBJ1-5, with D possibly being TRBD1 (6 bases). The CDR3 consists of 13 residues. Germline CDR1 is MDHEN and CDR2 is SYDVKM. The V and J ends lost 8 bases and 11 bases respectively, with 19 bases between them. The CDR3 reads CASVRGGESAQHF. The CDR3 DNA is TGTGCCAGCGTTAGAGGGGGGGAATCAGCCCAGCATTTT.

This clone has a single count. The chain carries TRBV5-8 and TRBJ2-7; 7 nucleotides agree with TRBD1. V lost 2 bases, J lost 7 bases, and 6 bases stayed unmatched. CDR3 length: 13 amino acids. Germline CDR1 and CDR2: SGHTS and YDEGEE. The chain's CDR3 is CASSFDRAGEQYV. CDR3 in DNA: TGTGCCAGCAGCTTTGACAGGGCCGGTGAGCAGTACGTC.

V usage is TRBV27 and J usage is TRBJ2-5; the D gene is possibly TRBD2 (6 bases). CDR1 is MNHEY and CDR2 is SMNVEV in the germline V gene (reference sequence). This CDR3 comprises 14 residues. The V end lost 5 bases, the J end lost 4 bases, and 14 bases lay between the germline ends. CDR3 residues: CASSTSSVGETQYF. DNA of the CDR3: TGTGCCAGCAGTACTTCTAGCGTAGGAGAGACCCAGTACTTC.

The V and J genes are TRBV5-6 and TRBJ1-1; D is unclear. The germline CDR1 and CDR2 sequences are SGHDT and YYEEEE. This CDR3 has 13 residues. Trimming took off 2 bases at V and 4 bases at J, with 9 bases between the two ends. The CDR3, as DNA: TGTGCCAGCAGCTTTAGAGGGCTCACTGAAGCTTTCTTT. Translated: CASSFRGLTEAFF.

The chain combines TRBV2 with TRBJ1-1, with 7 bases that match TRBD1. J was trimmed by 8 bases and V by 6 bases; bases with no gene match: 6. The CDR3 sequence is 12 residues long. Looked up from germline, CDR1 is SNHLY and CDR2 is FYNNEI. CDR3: CASRQKGAEAFF. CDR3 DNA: TGTGCCAGCAGGCAAAAGGGGGCGGAAGCTTTCTTT. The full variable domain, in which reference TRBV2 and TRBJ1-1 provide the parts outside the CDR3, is EPEVTQTPSHQVTQMGQEVILRCVPISNHLYFYWYRQILGQKVEFLVSFYNNEISEKSEIFDDQFSVERPDGSNFTLKIRSTKLEDSAMYFCASRQKGAEAFFGQGTRLTVV.

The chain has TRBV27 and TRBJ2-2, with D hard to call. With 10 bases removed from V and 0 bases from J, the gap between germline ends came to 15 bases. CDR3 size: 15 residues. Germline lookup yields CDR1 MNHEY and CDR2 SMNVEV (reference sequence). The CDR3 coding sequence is TGTGCCACGCGACGGGCAGTCGCGAACACCGGGGAGCTGTTTTTT. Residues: CATRRAVANTGELFF.

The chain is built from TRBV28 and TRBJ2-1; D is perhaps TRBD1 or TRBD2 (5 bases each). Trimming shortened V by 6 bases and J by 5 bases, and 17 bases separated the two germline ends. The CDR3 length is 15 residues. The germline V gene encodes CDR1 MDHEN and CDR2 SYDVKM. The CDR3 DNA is TGTGCCAGCAGCCTAGAAGGTAGAGGGGACAATGAGCAGTTCTTC. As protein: CASSLEGRGDNEQFF. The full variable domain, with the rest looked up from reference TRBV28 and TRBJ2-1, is DVKVTQSSRYLVKRTGEKVFLECVQDMDHENMFWYRQDPGLGLRLIYFSYDVKMKEKGDIPEGYSVSREKKERFSLILESASTNQTSMYLCASSLEGRGDNEQFFGPGTRLTVL.

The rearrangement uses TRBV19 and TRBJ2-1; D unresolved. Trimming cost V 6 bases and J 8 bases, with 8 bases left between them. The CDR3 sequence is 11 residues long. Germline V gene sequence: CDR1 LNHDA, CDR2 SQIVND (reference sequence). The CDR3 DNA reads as TGTGCCAGTAGAGGGCGCTATGAGCAGTTCTTC. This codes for CASRGRYEQFF.

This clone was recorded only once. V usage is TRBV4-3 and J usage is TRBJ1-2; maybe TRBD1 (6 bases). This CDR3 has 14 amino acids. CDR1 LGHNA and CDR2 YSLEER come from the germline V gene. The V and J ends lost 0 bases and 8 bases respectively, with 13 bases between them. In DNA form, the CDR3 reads TGCGCCAGCAGCCAAGATATCGGGGGCTGGGGCTACACCTTC. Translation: CASSQDIGGWGYTF.

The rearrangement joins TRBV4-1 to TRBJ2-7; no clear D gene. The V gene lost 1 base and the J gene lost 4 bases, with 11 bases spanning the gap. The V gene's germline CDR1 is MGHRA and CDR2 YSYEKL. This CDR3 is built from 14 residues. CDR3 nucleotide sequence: TGCGCCAGCAGCCAAGGGTACCCCAGGTACGAGCAGTACGTC. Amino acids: CASSQGYPRYEQYV.

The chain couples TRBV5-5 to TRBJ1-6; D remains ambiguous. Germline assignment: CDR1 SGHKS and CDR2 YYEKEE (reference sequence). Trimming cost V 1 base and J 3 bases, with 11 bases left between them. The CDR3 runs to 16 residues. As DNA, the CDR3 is TGTGCCAGCAGCTTGACTAGCACCTTCTATAATTCACCCCTCCACTTT. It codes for CASSLTSTFYNSPLHF.

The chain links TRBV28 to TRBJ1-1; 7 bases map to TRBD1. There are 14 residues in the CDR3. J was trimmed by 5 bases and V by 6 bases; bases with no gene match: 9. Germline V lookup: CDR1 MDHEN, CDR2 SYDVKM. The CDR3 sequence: CASRPGQILTEAFF. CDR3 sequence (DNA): TGTGCCAGCAGGCCGGGACAGATCCTAACTGAAGCTTTCTTT.

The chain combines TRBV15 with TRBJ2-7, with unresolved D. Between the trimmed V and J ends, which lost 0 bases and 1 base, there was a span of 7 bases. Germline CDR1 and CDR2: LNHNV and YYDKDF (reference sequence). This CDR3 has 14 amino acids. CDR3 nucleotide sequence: TGTGCCACCAGCAGAGATCCCGGGTCCTACGAGCAGTACGTC. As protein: CATSRDPGSYEQYV.

CDR3 coding DNA: TGTGCCTGGAGCGCCTCCGGACTTCAATCCTACAATGAGCAGTTCTTC. Protein sequence: CAWSASGLQSYNEQFF. The chain recombines TRBV30 with TRBJ2-1; D might be TRBD2 (5 bases). Germline V gene sequence: CDR1 GTSNPN, CDR2 SVGIG (reference sequence). The CDR3 has 16 residues. Trimming stripped 3 bases from V and 1 base from J, with 16 bases between.

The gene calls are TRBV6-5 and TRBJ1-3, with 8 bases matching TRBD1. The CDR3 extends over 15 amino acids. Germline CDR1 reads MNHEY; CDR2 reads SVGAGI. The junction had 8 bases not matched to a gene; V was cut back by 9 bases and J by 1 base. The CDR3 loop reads CASNRQGNSGNTIYF. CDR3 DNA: TGTGCCAGTAATAGACAGGGGAATTCTGGAAACACCATATATTTT.

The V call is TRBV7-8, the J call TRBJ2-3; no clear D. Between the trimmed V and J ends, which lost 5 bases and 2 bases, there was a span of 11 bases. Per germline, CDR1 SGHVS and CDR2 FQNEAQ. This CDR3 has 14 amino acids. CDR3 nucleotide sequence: TGTGCCAGCAGCCCTCGGACCTTCACAGATACGCAGTATTTT. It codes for CASSPRTFTDTQYF.

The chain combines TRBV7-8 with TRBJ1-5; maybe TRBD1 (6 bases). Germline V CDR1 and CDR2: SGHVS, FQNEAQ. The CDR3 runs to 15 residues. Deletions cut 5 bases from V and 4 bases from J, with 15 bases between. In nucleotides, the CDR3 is TGTGCCAGCAGCCAGAGTTGGACAGATAATCAGCCCCAGCATTTT. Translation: CASSQSWTDNQPQHF.

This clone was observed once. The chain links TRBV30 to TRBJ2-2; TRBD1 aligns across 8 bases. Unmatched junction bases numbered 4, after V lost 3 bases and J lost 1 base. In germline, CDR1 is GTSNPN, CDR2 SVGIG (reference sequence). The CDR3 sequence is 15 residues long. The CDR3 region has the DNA TGTGCCTGGAGATCACAGGGGGTGAACACCGGGGAGCTGTTTTTT. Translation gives CAWRSQGVNTGELFF.